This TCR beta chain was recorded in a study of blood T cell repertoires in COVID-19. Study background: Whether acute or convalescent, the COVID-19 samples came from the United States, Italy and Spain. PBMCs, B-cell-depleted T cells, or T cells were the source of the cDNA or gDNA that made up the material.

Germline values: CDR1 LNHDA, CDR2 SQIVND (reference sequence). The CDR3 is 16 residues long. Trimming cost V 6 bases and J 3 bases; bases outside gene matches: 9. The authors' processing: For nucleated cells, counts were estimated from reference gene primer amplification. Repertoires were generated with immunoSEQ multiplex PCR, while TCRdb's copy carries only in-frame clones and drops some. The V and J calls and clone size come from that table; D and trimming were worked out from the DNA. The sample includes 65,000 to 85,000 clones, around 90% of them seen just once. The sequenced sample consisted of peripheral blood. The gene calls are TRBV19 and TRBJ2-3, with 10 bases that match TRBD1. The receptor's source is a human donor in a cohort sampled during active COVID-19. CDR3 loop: CASSPRDRGGTDTQYF. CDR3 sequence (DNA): TGTGCCAGTAGCCCCCGGGACAGGGGTGGAACAGATACGCAGTATTTT.